This TCR beta chain was found in a study of blood T cell repertoires in COVID-19. Looking at the study overall: Acute and convalescent COVID-19 samples came from the United States, Italy and Spain.

Per the germline V gene, CDR1 is SGHNT and CDR2 is YYREEE (reference sequence). The CDR3 sequence is 14 residues long. V was cut by 2 bases and J by 3 bases, with 12 bases left in between. The method was immunoSEQ multiplex PCR; TCRdb's version includes in-frame clones alone and lacks a portion of them. The table includes some 39,000 clones, 65% to 80% detected once. This clone appeared a few times. The TCR comes from a man of 80 years or more with acute or convalescent COVID-19. The chain carries TRBV5-4 and TRBJ2-7, with TRBD1 as a possible D gene (6 bases). Sequences were obtained from peripheral blood. CDR3 DNA: TGTGCCAGCAGCTTAGCTGGGACACTCTACGAGCAGTACTTC. Translating it yields CASSLAGTLYEQYF.